The 28 T cell receptor beta chains below come from one sample, sequenced in a study of OX40 agonist ivuxolimab in advanced cancers. Sequencing was performed with immunoSEQ multiplex PCR; in TCRdb, only in-frame clones are kept and a portion is missing. The profile covers roughly 100,000 clones, with about 90% appearing a single time and 7.4% taken by the ten largest. Sequencing used CD4+ or CD8+ T cells sorted from blood, obtained in a trial of the OX40 agonist ivuxolimab. The source is an adult with an advanced solid tumor such as melanoma, head and neck, liver or kidney cancer.

The chain carries TRBV11-1 and TRBJ2-5; 10 bases line up with TRBD2. Germline V lookup: CDR1 SGHAT, CDR2 FQDESV (reference sequence). Trimming removed 6 bases from V and 1 base from J; junction bases left unmatched: 11. CDR3 size: 17 residues. The DNA of the CDR3 is TGTGCCAGCAGTGACCTGCGGGCTAGCGGGGGCCAAGAGACCCAGTACTTC. The encoded protein is CASSDLRASGGQETQYF.

In regard to this clone: The germline gene is not matched at one end of the junction; a read error may be the cause. The chain links TRBV6-6 to TRBJ2-1; D is possibly TRBD1 (6 bases). The CDR3 runs to 13 residues. Germline V gives CDR1 MNHNY, CDR2 SVGAGI (reference sequence). Here the CDR3 reads CASSGGQKLKQLF. In DNA, the CDR3 is TGTGCCAGCAGTGGAGGACAGAAACTAAAGCAGCTCTTC.

The chain joins TRBV27 to TRBJ1-2; 7 bases are shared with TRBD1. J was trimmed by 7 bases and V by 6 bases; bases with no gene match: 11. The CDR3 totals 14 residues. Germline V gene sequence: CDR1 MNHEY, CDR2 SMNVEV (reference sequence). The CDR3: CASSFRGEARGYTF. As DNA, the CDR3 is TGTGCCAGCAGCTTCAGGGGGGAAGCTCGTGGCTACACCTTC.

The DNA of the CDR3 is TGTGCCAGCAGACTAGCGTCCTCCTACGAGCAGTACTTC. It codes for CASRLASSYEQYF. The chain carries TRBV27 and TRBJ2-7; 7 bases are shared with TRBD2. The CDR3 has 13 residues. Germline CDR1 reads MNHEY; CDR2 reads SMNVEV (reference sequence). V shed 6 bases, J shed 0 bases, and the junction held 2 bases outside the gene matches.

This clone was picked up a small number of times. The chain employs TRBV28 and TRBJ2-5, with D hard to call. The germline gives CDR1 MDHEN, CDR2 SYDVKM. CDR3 length equals 11 residues. The V end was cut by 2 bases, the J end by 4 bases, with 2 bases between. The CDR3 DNA reads TGTGCCAGCAGTTTAGGAGAGACCCAGTACTTC. The encoded protein is CASSLGETQYF.

This chain uses TRBV11-2 with TRBJ2-7; TRBD1 might be the D (6 bases). This CDR3 is 14 amino acids long. Trimming removed 5 bases from V and 0 bases from J, with 11 bases in between. Germline assignment: CDR1 SGHAT and CDR2 FQNNGV. The CDR3 loop is CASSPRDNSYEQYF. In DNA form, the CDR3 reads TGTGCCAGCAGCCCCCGGGACAACTCCTACGAGCAGTACTTC. The full variable domain, in which reference TRBV11-2 and TRBJ2-7 provide the parts outside the CDR3, is EAGVAQSPRYKIIEKRQSVAFWCNPISGHATLYWYQQILGQGPKLLIQFQNNGVVDDSQLPKDRFSAERLKGVDSTLKIQPAKLEDSAVYLCASSPRDNSYEQYFGPGTRLTVT.

This clone was seen a handful of times. J is TRBJ2-1 and V is TRBV4-1; D gene ambiguous. Trimming took 5 bases from V and 7 from J, leaving 6 bases between them. Germline CDR1 and CDR2: MGHRA and YSYEKL. This CDR3 spans 11 amino acids. CDR3 sequence reads: CASSFGNEQFF. CDR3 DNA: TGCGCCAGCAGCTTCGGGAATGAGCAGTTCTTC.

This rearrangement joins TRBV13 to TRBJ2-5; D is ambiguous. With 7 bases removed from V and 0 bases from J, the gap between germline ends came to 15 bases. Per germline, CDR1 PRHDT and CDR2 FYEKMQ (reference sequence). This CDR3 comprises 15 residues. CDR3 sequence reads: CASTLNRPYQETQYF. CDR3 in DNA: TGTGCCAGCACCCTAAACCGGCCGTACCAAGAGACCCAGTACTTC.

The J gene is TRBJ2-2, the V gene TRBV20-1; D unresolved. This CDR3 has 11 amino acids. Germline V gene lookup returns CDR1 DFQATT and CDR2 SNEGSKA (reference sequence). V lost 3 bases, J lost 1 base, and 0 bases lay in between. In DNA form, the CDR3 reads TGCAGTGCTAGGAACACCGGGGAGCTGTTTTTT. It specifies CSARNTGELFF.

The chain links TRBV6-5 to TRBJ2-7, with 12 positions matching TRBD1. Germline loops: CDR1 MNHEY, CDR2 SVGAGI. The trim removed 6 bases at V and 4 bases at J, leaving 7 bases unmatched. The CDR3 covers 15 residues. The CDR3 sequence: CASSPGQGARYEQYF. The CDR3 coding sequence is TGTGCCAGCAGCCCGGGACAGGGGGCGCGGTACGAGCAGTACTTC.

The chain is built from TRBV6-1 and TRBJ2-7; the D call may be TRBD1 or TRBD2 (5 bases each). V was shortened by 2 bases and J by 5 bases, with 19 bases between the two germline ends. CDR1 and CDR2 from the germline V gene are MNHNS and SASEGT. This CDR3 region has 16 residues. CDR3 coding DNA: TGTGCCAGCAGTGAACTACCAAGTCGGGGCAAGGACGAGCAGTACTTC. Its protein is CASSELPSRGKDEQYF.

The chain employs TRBV5-5 and TRBJ1-5; D is unclear. The V end was cut by 0 bases, the J end by 0 bases, with 10 bases between. Looked up from germline, CDR1 is SGHKS and CDR2 is YYEKEE (reference sequence). The CDR3 extends over 16 amino acids. CDR3 DNA: TGTGCCAGCAGCTTGGACCTTGCGCTTAGCAATCAGCCCCAGCATTTT. Encoded protein: CASSLDLALSNQPQHF.

The chain recombines TRBV30 with TRBJ2-7; D might be TRBD1 (6 bases). The V gene's germline CDR1 is GTSNPN and CDR2 SVGIG (reference sequence). The V end lost 2 bases, the J end lost 2 bases, and 13 bases lay between the germline ends. This CDR3 is 14 amino acids long. For the CDR3, the DNA is TGTGCCTGGAGTCCCGGGACACTCACCTACGAGCAGTACTTC. It specifies CAWSPGTLTYEQYF.

The V gene is TRBV5-1, the J gene TRBJ1-4; TRBD1 is a possible D gene (6 bases). The V and J ends lost 0 bases and 6 bases respectively, with 12 bases between them. Per germline, CDR1 SGHRS and CDR2 YFSETQ. The CDR3 length is 15 residues. In DNA, the CDR3 is TGCGCCAGCAGCTTGGTGAGGGGGACGGATGAAAAACTGTTTTTT. Translating gives CASSLVRGTDEKLFF.

This rearrangement joins TRBV13 to TRBJ2-7, with 7 nucleotides matching TRBD1. The junction had 16 bases not matched to a gene; V was cut back by 5 bases and J by 6 bases. CDR1 and CDR2 from the germline V gene are PRHDT and FYEKMQ (reference sequence). The CDR3 has 16 residues. In DNA, the CDR3 is TGTGCCAGCAGCCCCGCCCGGACAGGCAGGTGGGCCGAGCAGTACTTC. Its protein is CASSPARTGRWAEQYF. Combining the CDR3 with reference TRBV13 and TRBJ2-7 gives the whole variable domain AAGVIQSPRHLIKEKRETATLKCYPIPRHDTVYWYQQGPGQDPQFLISFYEKMQSDKGSIPDRFSAQQFSDYHSELNMSSLELGDSALYFCASSPARTGRWAEQYFGPGTRLTVT.

The J gene is TRBJ2-4, the V gene TRBV4-1; 10 nucleotides align to TRBD1. J gave up 5 bases and V 5 bases, and 3 bases lay outside the gene matches. Germline assignment: CDR1 MGHRA and CDR2 YSYEKL. CDR3 length equals 14 residues. CDR3 protein: CASSSGQGENIQYF. The CDR3 DNA sequence: TGCGCCAGCAGCTCAGGACAGGGGGAAAACATTCAGTACTTC.

This clone was detected only a few times. This sequence joins TRBV6-1 and TRBJ1-1; D unclear. Trimming removed 3 bases at V and 1 base at J, with 18 bases between. CDR3 length equals 17 residues. Germline V gene lookup returns CDR1 MNHNS and CDR2 SASEGT. In DNA, the CDR3 is TGTGCCAGCAGTGAGAAAAGGCCGGAACAGAAGAACACTGAAGCTTTCTTT. Translating it yields CASSEKRPEQKNTEAFF.

The V and J genes are TRBV7-9 and TRBJ2-1, with 7 bases fitting TRBD2. V was clipped by 3 bases and J by 7 bases; unmatched bases: 9. Per the germline V gene, CDR1 is SEHNR and CDR2 is FQNEAQ (reference sequence). This CDR3 spans 15 amino acids. This CDR3 reads CASSFLGDYRNEQFF. The CDR3, as DNA: TGTGCCAGCAGCTTTCTAGGGGACTATCGAAATGAGCAGTTCTTC.

The genes are TRBV16 and TRBJ1-5; D perhaps matches TRBD1 (5 bases). Germline V gene lookup returns CDR1 KGHSY and CDR2 FQNENV. V was clipped by 0 bases and J by 6 bases, with 12 bases between them. The CDR3 is 15 residues long. The CDR3 nucleotides read TGTGCCAGCAGCCAATCGGGGCCAGGGTCTCAGCCCCAGCATTTT. Amino acids: CASSQSGPGSQPQHF.

This rearrangement joins TRBV21-1 to TRBJ2-5. TRBV21-1 is shown as a pseudogene. The CDR3 covers 15 residues. CDR3 protein: CASAKTSGPAETQYF. CDR3 nucleotide sequence: TGTGCCAGCGCGAAGACTTCAGGACCGGCGGAGACCCAGTACTTC.

This chain uses TRBV18 with TRBJ2-1, with a weak D call TRBD2 (6 bases). The V gene's germline CDR1 is KGHSH and CDR2 LQKENI. The CDR3 loop spans 16 amino acids. V lost 5 bases, J lost 6 bases, and 20 bases lay in between. CDR3 sequence (DNA): TGTGCCAGCTCATCAATGGCGTTAGCGGCGCTCAATGAGCAGTTCTTC. This translates into CASSSMALAALNEQFF. Full variable domain (rest looked up from reference TRBV18 and TRBJ2-1): NAGVMQNPRHLVRRRGQEARLRCSPMKGHSHVYWYRQLPEEGLKFMVYLQKENIIDESGMPKERFSAEFPKEGPSILRIQQVVRGDSAAYFCASSSMALAALNEQFFGPGTRLTVL.

The chain carries TRBV7-2 and TRBJ2-7, with 8 nucleotides matching TRBD2. There are 14 residues in the CDR3. Trimming took 3 bases from V and 3 from J; bases not matched to a gene: 4. Per the germline V gene, CDR1 is SGHTA and CDR2 is FQGNSA. The CDR3: CASSLYGTSYEQYF. The DNA for the CDR3 is TGTGCCAGCAGCTTGTACGGGACTAGCTACGAGCAGTACTTC.

The chain employs TRBV10-3 and TRBJ2-7, with 11 nucleotides matching TRBD1. After removal of 10 bases from V and 2 bases from J, the junction contained 4 bases not matched to a gene. The CDR3 length is 13 residues. The V gene's germline CDR1 is ENHRY and CDR2 SYGVKD. CDR3 bases: TGTGCCAGCGGGACAGGGGGGCCCTACGAGCAGTACTTC. Its protein is CASGTGGPYEQYF.

The chain recombines TRBV19 with TRBJ1-5; D is possibly TRBD1 (6 bases). The CDR3 sequence is 15 residues long. Trimming took off 2 bases at V and 4 bases at J, with 12 bases between the two ends. Per the germline V gene, CDR1 is LNHDA and CDR2 is SQIVND (reference sequence). The CDR3 here is CASSIRTAPNQPQHF. The CDR3 DNA is TGTGCCAGTAGTATAAGGACAGCCCCAAATCAGCCCCAGCATTTT.

J is TRBJ2-1 and V is TRBV30; TRBD2 agrees at 8 bases. Germline lookup yields CDR1 GTSNPN and CDR2 SVGIG (reference sequence). The CDR3 sequence is 12 residues long. V gave up 5 bases and J gave up 7 bases; unmatched junction bases: 4. DNA of the CDR3: TGTGCCTGGCAGCGGGAGTTTAATGAGCAGTTCTTC. It is translated as CAWQREFNEQFF.

In this sample, this clone turned up a few times. V and J are TRBV5-4 and TRBJ2-6, with D possibly matching TRBD1 (5 bases). This CDR3 region has 16 residues. Trimming pared 3 bases from V and 0 bases from J, leaving 10 bases between. Germline-derived CDR1 and CDR2 are SGHNT and YYREEE (reference sequence). In DNA form, the CDR3 reads TGTGCCAGCAGCTCACAGGTAACCTCTGGGGCCAACGTCCTGACTTTC. This codes for CASSSQVTSGANVLTF.

This chain joins TRBV7-9 and TRBJ1-2, with 7 bases aligning to TRBD1. J was trimmed by 4 bases and V by 5 bases; bases with no gene match: 7. The germline V gene has CDR1 SEHNR and CDR2 FQNEAQ (reference sequence). This CDR3 has 14 amino acids. The CDR3 sequence is CASSQGEGLYGYTF. In DNA form, the CDR3 reads TGTGCCAGCAGCCAGGGGGAGGGGCTCTATGGCTACACCTTC.

The genes are TRBV5-1 and TRBJ2-7; D remains unclear. The V gene's germline CDR1 is SGHRS and CDR2 YFSETQ. The CDR3 sequence is 14 residues long. Trimming took off 0 bases at V and 2 bases at J, with 9 bases between the two ends. In DNA, the CDR3 is TGCGCCAGCAGCTTGGAGGTTCGTCCCTACGAGCAGTACTTC. Its translation: CASSLEVRPYEQYF. The full variable domain, its missing parts supplied by reference TRBV5-1 and TRBJ2-7, is KAGVTQTPRYLIKTRGQQVTLSCSPISGHRSVSWYQQTPGQGLQFLFEYFSETQRNKGNFPGRFSGRQFSNSRSEMNVSTLELGDSALYLCASSLEVRPYEQYFGPGTRLTVT.